This entry lists 7 T cell receptor beta chains sequenced from one sample in a study of T cell responses to AZD1222 COVID-19 vaccine. Sequencing used immunoSEQ multiplex PCR; TCRdb keeps in-frame clones, though not all of them. Of 110,000 to 150,000 clones in the sample, about 92% were seen once. The sequenced sample was peripheral blood, obtained on day 0 of AZD1222 vaccination. Every receptor here comes from an adult in good health.

V gene TRBV5-6 combines with J gene TRBJ1-6; TRBD1 might be the D (6 bases). CDR3 length equals 13 residues. V was shortened by 4 bases and J by 10 bases, with 12 bases between the two germline ends. Germline CDR1 reads SGHDT; CDR2 reads YYEEEE. The CDR3 reads CASSPRGPSPLHF. CDR3 coding DNA: TGTGCCAGCAGCCCCCGGGGGCCCTCACCCCTCCACTTT.

The chain couples TRBV19 to TRBJ1-1; 8 bases are a match to TRBD1. CDR1 and CDR2 from the germline V gene are LNHDA and SQIVND (reference sequence). Trimming at V came to 6 bases and at J to 4 bases, leaving 4 bases not matched to a gene. This CDR3 spans 13 amino acids. The CDR3 spells CASRSTGVTEAFF. CDR3 DNA sequence: TGTGCCAGTAGGTCGACAGGGGTCACTGAAGCTTTCTTT.

The genes are TRBV6-2 or TRBV6-3 and TRBJ1-1, with 9 nucleotides matching TRBD1. This CDR3 contains 16 residues. Germline V lookup: CDR1 MNHEY, CDR2 SVGEGT. J was trimmed by 6 bases and V by 2 bases; bases with no gene match: 10. The DNA of the CDR3 is TGTGCCAGCAGTTACCCCAAGGGACAGGGAAGACCTGAAGCTTTCTTT. Protein sequence: CASSYPKGQGRPEAFF.

The V and J genes are TRBV5-5 and TRBJ1-2; D is possibly TRBD1 (6 bases). The V gene lost 4 bases and the J gene lost 7 bases, with 14 bases spanning the gap. CDR1 SGHKS and CDR2 YYEKEE come from the germline V gene (reference sequence). The CDR3 sequence is 13 residues long. CDR3 DNA: TGTGCCAGCAGCCTGCTGGGGGGGGCTGGCTACACCTTC. Its protein product is CASSLLGGAGYTF.

This clone was counted a single time. The V gene is TRBV7-9, the J gene TRBJ2-4; the match to TRBD1 covers 8 bases. CDR1 and CDR2 from the germline V gene are SEHNR and FQNEAQ (reference sequence). V gave up 5 bases and J gave up 3 bases; unmatched junction bases: 3. The CDR3 has 14 residues. The CDR3 coding sequence is TGTGCCAGCAGCGTCGGGACAGGCAAAAACATTCAGTACTTC. Translation: CASSVGTGKNIQYF.

The chain couples TRBV13 to TRBJ2-6; D remains unclear. Trimming pared 8 bases from V and 0 bases from J, leaving 5 bases between. Per germline, CDR1 PRHDT and CDR2 FYEKMQ (reference sequence). The CDR3 loop spans 13 amino acids. CDR3 sequence: CASVPSGANVLTF. In nucleotides, the CDR3 is TGTGCCAGCGTCCCCTCTGGGGCCAACGTCCTGACTTTC.

This chain connects TRBV7-3 to TRBJ2-2; TRBD1 aligns across 7 bases. Germline CDR1 and CDR2: SGHTA and FQGTGA. V lost 4 bases to trimming and J lost 4 bases; unmatched junction nucleotides: 6. The CDR3 totals 15 residues. The CDR3 loop reads CASSSTGDPTGELFF. CDR3 DNA sequence: TGTGCCAGCAGCTCAACAGGGGATCCCACCGGGGAGCTGTTTTTT. Drawing the rest from reference TRBV7-3 and TRBJ2-2, the complete variable domain is GAGVSQTPSNKVTEKGKYVELRCDPISGHTALYWYRQSLGQGPEFLIYFQGTGAADDSGLPNDRFFAVRPEGSVSTLKIQRTERGDSAVYLCASSSTGDPTGELFFGEGSRLTVL.